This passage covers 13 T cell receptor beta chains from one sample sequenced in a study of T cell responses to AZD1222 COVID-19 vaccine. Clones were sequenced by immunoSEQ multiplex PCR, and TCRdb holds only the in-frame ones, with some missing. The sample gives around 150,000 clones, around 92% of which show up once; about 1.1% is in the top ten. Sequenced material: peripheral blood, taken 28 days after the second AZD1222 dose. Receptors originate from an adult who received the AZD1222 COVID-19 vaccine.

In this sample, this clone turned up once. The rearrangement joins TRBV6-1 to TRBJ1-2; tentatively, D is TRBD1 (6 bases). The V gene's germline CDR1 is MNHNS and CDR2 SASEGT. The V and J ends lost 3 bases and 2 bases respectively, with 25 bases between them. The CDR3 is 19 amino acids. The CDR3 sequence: CASSDPTMDSLYLNYGYTF. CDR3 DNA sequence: TGTGCCAGCAGTGACCCCACTATGGACAGCCTTTATCTGAACTATGGCTACACCTTC.

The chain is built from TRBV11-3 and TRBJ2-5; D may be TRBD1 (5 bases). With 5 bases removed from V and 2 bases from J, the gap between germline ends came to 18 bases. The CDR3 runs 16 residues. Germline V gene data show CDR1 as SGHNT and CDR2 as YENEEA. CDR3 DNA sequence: TGTGCCAGCAGCCGTTCCGGGCAGGGCTTACAAGAGACCCAGTACTTC. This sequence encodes CASSRSGQGLQETQYF.

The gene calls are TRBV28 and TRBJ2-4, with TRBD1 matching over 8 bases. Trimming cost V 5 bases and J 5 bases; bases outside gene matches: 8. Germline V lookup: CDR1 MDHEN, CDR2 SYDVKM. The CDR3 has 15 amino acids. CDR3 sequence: CASSPLGQVENIQYF. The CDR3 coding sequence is TGTGCCAGCAGTCCCCTGGGACAGGTTGAAAACATTCAGTACTTC.

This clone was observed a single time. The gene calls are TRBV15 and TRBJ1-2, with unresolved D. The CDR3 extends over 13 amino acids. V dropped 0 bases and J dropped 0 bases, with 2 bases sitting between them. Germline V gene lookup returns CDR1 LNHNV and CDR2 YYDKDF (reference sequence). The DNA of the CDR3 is TGTGCCACCAGCAGAGACACTAACTATGGCTACACCTTC. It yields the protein CATSRDTNYGYTF.

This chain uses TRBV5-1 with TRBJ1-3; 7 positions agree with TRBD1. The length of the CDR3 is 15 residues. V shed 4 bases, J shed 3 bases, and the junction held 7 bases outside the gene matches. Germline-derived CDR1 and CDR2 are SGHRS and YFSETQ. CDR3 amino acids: CASSPTGASGNTIYF. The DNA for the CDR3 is TGCGCCAGCAGCCCCACAGGGGCAAGTGGAAACACCATATATTTT.

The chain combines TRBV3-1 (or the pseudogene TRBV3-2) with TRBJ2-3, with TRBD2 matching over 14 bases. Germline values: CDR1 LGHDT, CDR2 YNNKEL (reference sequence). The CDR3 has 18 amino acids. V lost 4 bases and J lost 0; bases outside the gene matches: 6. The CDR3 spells CASSLRGLAGVSTDTQYF. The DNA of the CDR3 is TGTGCCAGCAGCCTCCGGGGACTAGCGGGGGTTAGCACAGATACGCAGTATTTT.

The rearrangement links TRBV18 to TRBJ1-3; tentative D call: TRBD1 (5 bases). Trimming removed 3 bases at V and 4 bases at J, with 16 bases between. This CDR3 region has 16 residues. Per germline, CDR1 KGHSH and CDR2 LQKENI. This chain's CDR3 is CASSPGDAGSGNTIYF. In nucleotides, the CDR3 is TGTGCCAGCTCACCGGGGGACGCAGGTTCCGGAAACACCATATATTTT.

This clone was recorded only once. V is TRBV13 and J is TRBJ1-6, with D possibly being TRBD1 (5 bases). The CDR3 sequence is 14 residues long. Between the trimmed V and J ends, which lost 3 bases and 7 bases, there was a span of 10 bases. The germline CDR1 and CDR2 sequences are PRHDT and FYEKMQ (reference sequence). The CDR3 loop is CASSFGGENSPLHF. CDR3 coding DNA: TGTGCCAGCAGCTTTGGGGGTGAAAATTCACCCCTCCACTTT.

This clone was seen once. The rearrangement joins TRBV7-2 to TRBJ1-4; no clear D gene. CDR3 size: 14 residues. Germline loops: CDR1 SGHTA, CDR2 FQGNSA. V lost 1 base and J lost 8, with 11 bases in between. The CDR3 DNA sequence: TGTGCCAGCAGCTTAGGATCCCCCGGGGAAAAACTGTTTTTT. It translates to CASSLGSPGEKLFF.

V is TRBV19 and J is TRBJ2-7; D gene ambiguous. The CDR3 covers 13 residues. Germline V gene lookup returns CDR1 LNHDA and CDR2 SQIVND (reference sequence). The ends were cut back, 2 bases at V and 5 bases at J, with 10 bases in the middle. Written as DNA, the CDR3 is TGTGCCAGTAGTATAATTCAAGGTAACGAGCAGTACTTC. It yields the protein CASSIIQGNEQYF.

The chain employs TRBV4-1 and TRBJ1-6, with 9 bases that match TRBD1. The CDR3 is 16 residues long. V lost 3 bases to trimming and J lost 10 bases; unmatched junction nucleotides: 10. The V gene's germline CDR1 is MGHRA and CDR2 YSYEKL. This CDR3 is CASSHPGQGLLSPLHF. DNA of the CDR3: TGCGCCAGCAGCCACCCGGGACAGGGATTATTGTCACCCCTCCACTTT.

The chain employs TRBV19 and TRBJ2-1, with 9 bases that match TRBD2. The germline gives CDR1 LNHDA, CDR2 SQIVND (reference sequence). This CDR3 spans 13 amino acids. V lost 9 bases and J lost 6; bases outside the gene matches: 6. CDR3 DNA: TGTGCCAGCAATAGCGGGGGAGTCAATGAGCAGTTCTTC. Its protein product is CASNSGGVNEQFF.

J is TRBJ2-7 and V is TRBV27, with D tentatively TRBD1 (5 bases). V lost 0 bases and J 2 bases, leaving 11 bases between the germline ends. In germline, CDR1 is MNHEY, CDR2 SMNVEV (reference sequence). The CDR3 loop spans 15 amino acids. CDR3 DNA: TGTGCCAGCAGTTTATCACAGGCCTCTCCCTACGAGCAGTACTTC. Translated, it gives CASSLSQASPYEQYF.